Following are 25 T cell receptor beta chains from one sample sequenced in a study of cytomegalovirus exposure and HLA in healthy donors. Both 60 Vbeta primers and 13 Jbeta primers went into the PCR. Clones were sequenced by immunoSEQ multiplex PCR, and TCRdb holds only the in-frame ones, with some missing. In the table there are around 96,000 clones, around 74% of which are singletons. What was sequenced was PBMCs. The receptor set was obtained from a man aged 30 to 39 in good health and CMV-seropositive.

The CDR3 here is CASSLGTARETQYF. For the CDR3, the DNA is TGTGCCAGCAGCTTAGGGACAGCCCGGGAGACCCAGTACTTC. This chain joins TRBV7-8 and TRBJ2-5, with a weak D call TRBD1 (6 bases). The CDR3 spans 14 residues. The germline V and J ends were trimmed by 1 base and 5 bases, with 11 bases remaining between them. CDR1 is SGHVS, CDR2 FQNEAQ, per germline. The variable domain in full, with the rest retrieved from reference TRBV7-8 and TRBJ2-5, is GAGVSQSPRYKVAKRGQDVALRCDPISGHVSLFWYQQALGQGPEFLTYFQNEAQLDKSGLPSDRFFAERPEGSVSTLKIQRTQQEDSAVYLCASSLGTARETQYFGPGTRLLVL.

The V gene is TRBV4-1, the J gene TRBJ1-2; D not certain. Germline assignment: CDR1 MGHRA and CDR2 YSYEKL. This CDR3 has 13 amino acids. The V end was cut by 8 bases, the J end by 5 bases, with 15 bases between. Here the CDR3 DNA reads TGCGCCAGCGCGGGTCTGGGAGGGTATGGCTACACCTTC. Protein product: CASAGLGGYGYTF.

V usage is TRBV10-3 and J usage is TRBJ2-1; D may be TRBD2 (6 bases). This CDR3 comprises 15 residues. Germline V gene sequence: CDR1 ENHRY, CDR2 SYGVKD. Trimming took 4 bases from V and 3 from J, leaving 13 bases between them. CDR3: CAISVAAGNYNEQFF. The CDR3 coding sequence is TGTGCCATCAGTGTTGCGGCGGGGAACTACAATGAGCAGTTCTTC.

The rearrangement links TRBV19 to TRBJ2-7, with 13 positions matching TRBD2. Germline CDR1 is LNHDA and CDR2 is SQIVND (reference sequence). CDR3 length equals 15 residues. V gave up 4 bases and J gave up 7 bases; unmatched junction bases: 7. The CDR3 here is CASSTILAGGREQYF. For the CDR3, the DNA is TGTGCCAGTAGTACAATACTAGCGGGGGGGCGTGAGCAGTACTTC.

The gene calls are TRBV2 and TRBJ2-1; TRBD2 aligns across 10 bases. The germline V gene has CDR1 SNHLY and CDR2 FYNNEI. This CDR3 is built from 15 residues. Unmatched junction bases numbered 2, after V lost 2 bases and J lost 4 bases. CDR3 DNA: TGTGCCAGCAGTGAACTAGCGGGGGCGTACAATGAGCAGTTCTTC. This encodes CASSELAGAYNEQFF.

This clone was detected a few times. The CDR3 is CASSLFAGLSYEQYF. Written as DNA, the CDR3 is TGTGCCAGCAGTTTATTTGCGGGGCTATCCTACGAGCAGTACTTC. The V call is TRBV27, the J call TRBJ2-7; weak D call: TRBD2 (6 bases). The V gene's germline CDR1 is MNHEY and CDR2 SMNVEV (reference sequence). The V and J ends lost 1 base and 1 base respectively, with 11 bases between them. This CDR3 is built from 15 residues.

This rearrangement joins TRBV10-3 to TRBJ1-1, with TRBD1 as a possible D gene (6 bases). This CDR3 region has 15 residues. Trimming removed 3 bases at V and 1 base at J, with 12 bases between. Looked up from germline, CDR1 is ENHRY and CDR2 is SYGVKD. CDR3 amino acids: CAISESGQRNTEAFF. The CDR3 DNA reads TGTGCCATCAGTGAATCGGGACAACGGAACACTGAAGCTTTCTTT.

The chain combines TRBV19 with TRBJ2-7; 9 nucleotides match TRBD1. CDR3 length equals 15 residues. With 3 bases clipped from V and 3 bases from J, the junction kept 6 bases outside the gene matches. The germline gives CDR1 LNHDA, CDR2 SQIVND (reference sequence). CDR3 nucleotide sequence: TGTGCCAGTAGTATCGGGACAGGGTACAGCTACGAGCAGTACTTC. Translation gives CASSIGTGYSYEQYF. Complete variable domain (other parts from reference TRBV19 and TRBJ2-7): DGGITQSPKYLFRKEGQNVTLSCEQNLNHDAMYWYRQDPGQGLRLIYYSQIVNDFQKGDIAEGYSVSREKKESFPLTVTSAQKNPTAFYLCASSIGTGYSYEQYFGPGTRLTVT.

The genes are TRBV4-1 and TRBJ1-6; D perhaps matches TRBD1 (5 bases). With 6 bases removed from V and 6 bases from J, the gap between germline ends came to 21 bases. This CDR3 spans 17 amino acids. The V gene's germline CDR1 is MGHRA and CDR2 YSYEKL. CDR3 region: CASRNYAARDVNSPLHF. CDR3 nucleotides: TGCGCCAGCAGAAACTACGCCGCCAGGGATGTTAATTCACCCCTCCACTTT.

The CDR3 DNA is TGTGCCTGGAGTAGGAGCGCAAGCACAGATACGCAGTATTTT. Residues: CAWSRSASTDTQYF. The chain is built from TRBV30 and TRBJ2-3; D not certain. Germline values: CDR1 GTSNPN, CDR2 SVGIG (reference sequence). This CDR3 contains 14 residues. The germline V and J ends were trimmed by 2 bases and 0 bases, with 9 bases remaining between them.

The chain links TRBV5-1 to TRBJ1-6; TRBD1 matches 8 bases. There are 18 residues in the CDR3. Germline values: CDR1 SGHRS, CDR2 YFSETQ. The V and J ends lost 2 bases and 0 bases, in that order; junction bases with no gene match: 7. For the CDR3, the DNA is TGCGCCAGCAGCTTCCGGGACAGGCAGAGCTCCTATAATTCACCCCTCCACTTT. It encodes CASSFRDRQSSYNSPLHF. The variable domain in full, with the rest retrieved from reference TRBV5-1 and TRBJ1-6, is KAGVTQTPRYLIKTRGQQVTLSCSPISGHRSVSWYQQTPGQGLQFLFEYFSETQRNKGNFPGRFSGRQFSNSRSEMNVSTLELGDSALYLCASSFRDRQSSYNSPLHFGNGTRLTVT.

This clone was seen more than once but under ten times. The V gene is TRBV6-6, the J gene TRBJ2-7; the match to TRBD2 covers 8 bases. The CDR3 runs 14 residues. Germline V gene sequence: CDR1 MNHNY, CDR2 SVGAGI (reference sequence). Trimming removed 6 bases from V and 0 bases from J; junction bases left unmatched: 4. In DNA form, the CDR3 reads TGTGCCAGCAGACTAGCGGCTAGCTCCTACGAGCAGTACTTC. Amino acid sequence: CASRLAASSYEQYF.

This clone was counted a few times. The chain joins TRBV30 to TRBJ1-5, with D possibly matching TRBD1 (6 bases). Germline lookup yields CDR1 GTSNPN and CDR2 SVGIG (reference sequence). The length of the CDR3 is 13 residues. Trimming cost V 2 bases and J 5 bases, with 10 bases left between them. CDR3 bases: TGTGCCTGGAGTAACGGACAGTATCAGCCCCAGCATTTT. Its translation: CAWSNGQYQPQHF.

The chain is built from TRBV14 and TRBJ1-2; TRBD1 matches 7 bases. The CDR3 is made up of 16 amino acids. Trimming at V came to 3 bases and at J to 2 bases, leaving 9 bases not matched to a gene. Germline V gene sequence: CDR1 SGHDN, CDR2 FVKESK. This chain's CDR3 is CASSQRQGTLNYGYTF. The CDR3 DNA reads as TGTGCCAGCAGCCAGAGACAGGGAACCCTAAACTATGGCTACACCTTC. Together with reference TRBV14 and TRBJ1-2, the CDR3 gives the full variable domain: EAGVTQFPSHSVIEKGQTVTLRCDPISGHDNLYWYRRVMGKEIKFLLHFVKESKQDESGMPNNRFLAERTGGTYSTLKVQPAELEDSGVYFCASSQRQGTLNYGYTFGSGTRLTVV.

The chain uses TRBV5-1 and TRBJ2-5, with TRBD1 identical over 8 bases. In germline, CDR1 is SGHRS, CDR2 YFSETQ. V lost 0 bases and J lost 2; bases outside the gene matches: 9. The CDR3 is made up of 17 amino acids. The CDR3 loop reads CASSLAGQGWGQETQYF. The CDR3 DNA reads as TGCGCCAGCAGCTTGGCCGGACAGGGATGGGGTCAAGAGACCCAGTACTTC.

V is TRBV2 and J is TRBJ2-5; 7 positions match TRBD2. Trimming took 5 bases from V and 4 from J; bases not matched to a gene: 16. The germline V gene has CDR1 SNHLY and CDR2 FYNNEI. The CDR3 loop spans 17 amino acids. CDR3 residues: CASSLLRSLAAGETQYF. The CDR3 nucleotides read TGTGCCAGCAGTCTATTACGCTCGCTAGCGGCGGGAGAGACCCAGTACTTC.

The V and J genes are TRBV28 and TRBJ1-2; the match to TRBD1 covers 10 bases. The trim removed 7 bases at V and 7 bases at J, leaving 9 bases unmatched. Per germline, CDR1 MDHEN and CDR2 SYDVKM. The CDR3 extends over 14 amino acids. Here the CDR3 reads CASNSGQGWGGYTF. CDR3 sequence (DNA): TGTGCCAGCAACTCGGGACAGGGGTGGGGTGGCTACACCTTC.

This chain joins TRBV9 and TRBJ1-1; no clear D. CDR1 is SGDLS, CDR2 YYNGEE, per germline. This CDR3 region has 14 residues. The germline V and J ends were trimmed by 2 bases and 1 base, with 9 bases remaining between them. CDR3 nucleotide sequence: TGTGCCAGCAGCGTGATAGCCGAGAACACTGAAGCTTTCTTT. Its protein is CASSVIAENTEAFF.

The V and J genes are TRBV6-1 and TRBJ2-7, with TRBD1 matching 7 bases. Germline V gene data show CDR1 as MNHNS and CDR2 as SASEGT. The CDR3 is made up of 14 amino acids. V dropped 4 bases and J dropped 0; count of bases not matched to a gene: 3. The CDR3 bases are TGTGCCAGCAGTGCCGACAGGGTCTCCTACGAGCAGTACTTC. Residues: CASSADRVSYEQYF.

The chain is built from TRBV7-2 and TRBJ1-5; TRBD1 is a possible D gene (5 bases). Germline V gene sequence: CDR1 SGHTA, CDR2 FQGNSA. Trimming pared 2 bases from V and 0 bases from J, leaving 8 bases between. This CDR3 contains 15 residues. The CDR3 DNA sequence: TGTGCCAGCAGCTTATGGGGGGATAGCAATCAGCCCCAGCATTTT. Translating it yields CASSLWGDSNQPQHF.

The J gene is TRBJ2-3, the V gene TRBV7-9, with 9 bases identical to TRBD1. The V segment lost 5 bases and the J segment 1 base; nucleotides outside the gene matches: 4. Germline assignment: CDR1 SEHNR and CDR2 FQNEAQ (reference sequence). The CDR3 covers 15 residues. This CDR3 is CASSPDRGGTDTQYF. The CDR3 DNA reads TGTGCCAGCAGCCCGGACAGGGGAGGCACAGATACGCAGTATTTT. The complete variable domain, with remaining parts taken from reference TRBV7-9 and TRBJ2-3, reads DTGVSQNPRHKITKRGQNVTFRCDPISEHNRLYWYRQTLGQGPEFLTYFQNEAQLEKSRLLSDRFSAERPKGSFSTLEIQRTEQGDSAMYLCASSPDRGGTDTQYFGPGTRLTVL.

In its sample, this clone was seen many times. The chain joins TRBV6-1 to TRBJ2-3, with TRBD2 matching over 8 bases. The CDR3 runs to 15 residues. CDR1 and CDR2 from the germline V gene are MNHNS and SASEGT. Germline trimming cut 1 base from V and 4 bases from J; bases unmatched to any gene: 4. The CDR3 is CASSEVSGGADTQYF. The CDR3 nucleotides are TGTGCCAGCAGTGAAGTAAGCGGGGGCGCAGATACGCAGTATTTT.

The chain joins TRBV5-1 to TRBJ1-6, with D tentatively TRBD1 (5 bases). CDR1 and CDR2 from the germline V gene are SGHRS and YFSETQ. The CDR3 totals 16 residues. The V end lost 4 bases, the J end lost 0 bases, and 11 bases lay between the germline ends. The DNA of the CDR3 is TGCGCCAGCAGCCAGGGAATAAACTCCTATAATTCACCCCTCCACTTT. The encoded protein is CASSQGINSYNSPLHF.

This clone appeared a single time. This chain links TRBV28 with TRBJ2-1; TRBD1 is a possible D gene (6 bases). V was pared by 2 bases and J by 8 bases, with 22 bases between. The V gene's germline CDR1 is MDHEN and CDR2 SYDVKM. This CDR3 comprises 17 residues. In nucleotides, the CDR3 is TGTGCCAGCAGTTTAGACCGAACCCCACAGGGATGGGATGAGCAGTTCTTC. Amino acid sequence: CASSLDRTPQGWDEQFF.

CDR3 residues: CASSKDRTTNEKLFF. CDR3 nucleotides: TGTGCCAGCAGTAAGGACAGAACAACTAATGAAAAACTGTTTTTT. V is TRBV6-5 and J is TRBJ1-4, with a weak D call TRBD1 (6 bases). In germline, CDR1 is MNHEY, CDR2 SVGAGI. Trimming stripped 5 bases from V and 0 bases from J, with 10 bases between. The CDR3 extends over 15 amino acids.